This is a list of T cell receptor beta chains from one sample in a study of T cells after yellow fever vaccination. MiXCR, applied by TCRdb to the 5' RACE reads, yields one record per CDR3 protein. The sample contains under 200,000 distinct CDR3 sequences, 9.5% to 11% of which appear only once. Sequencing was performed on CD8+ T cells sorted from PBMCs, taken 15 days after the yellow fever booster vaccination. The receptors were gathered from a young man who received the YFV17D yellow fever vaccine. The CDR3 runs from the conserved cysteine through the conserved F or W. The D gene is left open where the match is weak. Clone size is not always given. Where it is, it says once, few, many or a class for expanded clones.

clone_size	v_call	j_call	d_call	cdr3_nt	cdr3_aa
many	TRBV7-9	TRBJ1-2	NA	TGTGCCAGCAGCCCCCCCTCAGGGAGAAAGTACTATGGCTACACCTTC	CASSPPSGRKYYGYTF
NA	TRBV7-9	TRBJ1-6	NA	TGTGCCAGCAGCTTCCATCCCGGACCAGCGGGGGTTCCACCCCTCCACTTT	CASSFHPGPAGVPPLHF
few	TRBV4-1	TRBJ2-1	TRBD2	TGCGCCAGCAGCCCGGCAGGGAGCGGGGGCCAAGATGAGCAGTTCTTC	CASSPAGSGGQDEQFF
NA	TRBV5-1	TRBJ2-3	TRBD2	TGCGCCAGCAGCGCCCTGGGTAGCGGGGGATCTTGGGATACGCAGTATTTT	CASSALGSGGSWDTQYF
few	TRBV5-1	TRBJ2-7	NA	TGCGCCAGCAGCGCGACAGCTTCCAGTATTTCCCATGAAAACTACGAGCAGTACTTC	CASSATASSISHENYEQYF
NA	TRBV5-1	TRBJ1-4	TRBD1	TGCGCCAGCGGACAGGGGGCCCTTTTGGCAACTAATGAAAAACTGTTTTTT	CASGQGALLATNEKLFF
few	TRBV4-2	TRBJ2-1	TRBD2	TGTGCCAGCAGCCATGGACCGGGACTAGCGGAATACAATGAGCAGTTCTTC	CASSHGPGLAEYNEQFF
few	TRBV6-5	TRBJ2-3	TRBD2	TGTGCCAGCAGTTACTCTCCTCTAGCGGGGGGGCGCACCACAGATACGCAGTATTTT	CASSYSPLAGGRTTDTQYF
many	TRBV15	TRBJ2-3	TRBD2	TGTGCCACCAGCAGAGCGGGGGAGGGGAGTGATACGCAGTATTTT	CATSRAGEGSDTQYF
few	TRBV4-3	TRBJ2-3	NA	TGCGCCAGCAGCCAAGGAGTCGCAATTGGGAATACGCAGTATTTT	CASSQGVAIGNTQYF
few	TRBV30	TRBJ1-2	NA	TGTGCCTGGAGTGTACAGTGGGATGGCTACACCTTC	CAWSVQWDGYTF
few	TRBV7-9	TRBJ1-5	NA	TGTGCCAGCAGCGACAGTCTTGGCAATCAGCCCCAGCATTTT	CASSDSLGNQPQHF
many	TRBV19	TRBJ1-1	TRBD1	TGTGCCAGTAGGACAGGGGGTACTGAAGCTTTCTTT	CASRTGGTEAFF
few	TRBV7-9	TRBJ1-3	NA	TGTGCCAGCCGCGGAAACACCATATATTTT	CASRGNTIYF
NA	TRBV7-9	TRBJ2-7	NA	TGTGCCAGCAGCTTAGTGGCTTCCGAGCAGTACTTC	CASSLVASEQYF
few	TRBV5-4	TRBJ1-2	NA	TGTGCCAGCAGTTACACAGCCAGCGGCTACACCTTC	CASSYTASGYTF
NA	TRBV5-4	TRBJ1-6	NA	TGTGCCAGCAGCTCCGCGACGGGGCGCAATTCACCCCTCCACTTT	CASSSATGRNSPLHF
NA	TRBV4-3	TRBJ1-4	NA	TGCGCCAGCAGTCAAACTACCAGGAAGGATCCTAATGAAAAACTGTTTTTT	CASSQTTRKDPNEKLFF
few	TRBV27	TRBJ2-1	TRBD1	TGTGCCAGCAGTCCGGACAGGGGATGGAGTGAGCAGTTCTTC	CASSPDRGWSEQFF
few	TRBV18	TRBJ2-2	TRBD1	TGTGCCAGCTCACCAGCCGCTAGTCAGGGGGCGACCGGGGAGCTGTTTTTT	CASSPAASQGATGELFF
few	TRBV29-1	TRBJ2-1	TRBD1	TGCAGCTCTGGGGGACAGGGATTCGGCAATGAGCAGTTCTTC	CSSGGQGFGNEQFF
few	TRBV7-9	TRBJ2-4	TRBD1	TGTGCCAGCATCCTGACAGGGACGGATGCCAAAAACATTCAGTACTTC	CASILTGTDAKNIQYF